The 5 T cell receptor beta chains presented below share a single source sample, sequenced in a study of Graves' ophthalmopathy and Graves' hyperthyroidism. Amplified material comprised TCR beta CDR3 regions derived from RNA transcripts. An opening RT-PCR round employed HTBI primers and preceded a second-round multiplex PCR. TCRdb re-called the multiplex PCR reads with MiXCR, one entry per CDR3 protein. The sample consists of around 1.1 million distinct CDR3 sequences, roughly two fifths of them appearing once. The material sequenced was peripheral blood or thyroid tissue (not recorded which). These receptors came from an adult man with Graves' hyperthyroidism.

In this sample, this clonotype turned up many times. V and J are TRBV5-6 and TRBJ1-2; perhaps TRBD1 as D (5 bases). CDR3 length equals 14 residues. Trimming cost V 0 bases and J 2 bases, with 8 bases left between them. Germline loops: CDR1 SGHDT, CDR2 YYEEEE. CDR3 loop: CASSLDRLNYGYTF. In DNA, the CDR3 is TGTGCCAGCAGCTTGGACAGGCTGAACTATGGCTACACCTTC.

In its sample, this clonotype was seen many times. The chain couples TRBV13 to TRBJ2-6, with D possibly TRBD1 on 5 matching bases. The CDR3 consists of 16 residues. V was shortened by 4 bases and J by 2 bases, with 12 bases between the two germline ends. The germline gives CDR1 PRHDT, CDR2 FYEKMQ (reference sequence). CDR3 bases: TGTGCCAGCAGCTCCTCAGGGTACCCTGGGGCCAACGTCCTGACTTTC. Its translation: CASSSSGYPGANVLTF. Full variable domain (outside the CDR3, taken from reference TRBV13 and TRBJ2-6): AAGVIQSPRHLIKEKRETATLKCYPIPRHDTVYWYQQGPGQDPQFLISFYEKMQSDKGSIPDRFSAQQFSDYHSELNMSSLELGDSALYFCASSSSGYPGANVLTFGAGSRLTVL.

This clonotype showed up many times. V is TRBV29-1 and J is TRBJ2-5; 10 nucleotides align to TRBD1. The CDR3 covers 13 residues. Trimming at V came to 5 bases and at J to 5 bases, leaving 5 bases not matched to a gene. The germline V gene encodes CDR1 SQVTM and CDR2 ANQGSEA. In nucleotides, the CDR3 is TGCAGCGTTAGGGGACAGGGGTTGGAGACCCAGTACTTC. Translation: CSVRGQGLETQYF. The entire variable domain, with the rest obtained from reference TRBV29-1 and TRBJ2-5, is as follows: SAVISQKPSRDICQRGTSLTIQCQVDSQVTMMFWYRQQPGQSLTLIATANQGSEATYESGFVIDKFPISRPNLTFSTLTVSNMSPEDSSIYLCSVRGQGLETQYFGPGTRLLVL.

The gene calls are TRBV19 and TRBJ1-6, with 7 bases that match TRBD1. CDR3 size: 15 residues. With V trimmed by 8 bases and J by 6 bases, 10 bases remained unmatched. Germline assignment: CDR1 LNHDA and CDR2 SQIVND (reference sequence). CDR3 coding DNA: TGTGCCAGTGGGGCGGCGGGACAGCTTAATTCACCCCTCCACTTT. It specifies CASGAAGQLNSPLHF.

The V call is TRBV19, the J call TRBJ1-1; the D is unclear. This CDR3 has 12 residues. V was shortened by 2 bases and J by 5 bases, with 6 bases between the two germline ends. Germline V gene sequence: CDR1 LNHDA, CDR2 SQIVND (reference sequence). DNA of the CDR3: TGTGCCAGTAGTATATCGGTGACTGAAGCTTTCTTT. Amino acids: CASSISVTEAFF. Supplemented by reference TRBV19 and TRBJ1-1, the full variable domain reads DGGITQSPKYLFRKEGQNVTLSCEQNLNHDAMYWYRQDPGQGLRLIYYSQIVNDFQKGDIAEGYSVSREKKESFPLTVTSAQKNPTAFYLCASSISVTEAFFGQGTRLTVV.